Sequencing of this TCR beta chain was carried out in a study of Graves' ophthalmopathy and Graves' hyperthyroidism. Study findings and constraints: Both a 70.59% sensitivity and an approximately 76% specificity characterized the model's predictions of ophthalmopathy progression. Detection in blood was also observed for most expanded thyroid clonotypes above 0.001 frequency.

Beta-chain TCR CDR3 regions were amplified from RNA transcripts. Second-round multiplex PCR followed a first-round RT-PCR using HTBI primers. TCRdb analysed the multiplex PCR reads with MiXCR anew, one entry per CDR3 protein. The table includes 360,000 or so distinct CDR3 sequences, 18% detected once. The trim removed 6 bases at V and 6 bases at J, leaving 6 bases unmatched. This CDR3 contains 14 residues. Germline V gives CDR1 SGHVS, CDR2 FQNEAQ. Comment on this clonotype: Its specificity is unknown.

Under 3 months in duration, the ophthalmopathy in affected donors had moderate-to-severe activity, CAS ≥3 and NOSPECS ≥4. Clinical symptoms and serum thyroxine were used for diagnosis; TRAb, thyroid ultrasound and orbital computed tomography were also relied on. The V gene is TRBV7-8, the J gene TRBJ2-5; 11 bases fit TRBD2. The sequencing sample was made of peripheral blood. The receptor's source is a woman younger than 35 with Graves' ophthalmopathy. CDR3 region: CASRTSGTGKTQYF. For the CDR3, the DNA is TGTGCCAGCAGGACTAGCGGGACGGGAAAGACCCAGTACTTC.